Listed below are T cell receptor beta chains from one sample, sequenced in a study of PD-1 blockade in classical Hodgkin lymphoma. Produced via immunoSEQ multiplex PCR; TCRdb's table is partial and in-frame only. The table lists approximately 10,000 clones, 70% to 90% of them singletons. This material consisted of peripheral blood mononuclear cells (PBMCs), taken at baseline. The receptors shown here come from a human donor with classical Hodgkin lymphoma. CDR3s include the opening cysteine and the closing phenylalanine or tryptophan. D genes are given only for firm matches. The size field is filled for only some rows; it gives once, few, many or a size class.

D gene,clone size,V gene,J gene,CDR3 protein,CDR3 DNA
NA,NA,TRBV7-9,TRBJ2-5,CASDFPDPRIGQETQYF,TGTGCCAGCGACTTCCCTGACCCGAGGATAGGCCAAGAGACCCAGTACTTC
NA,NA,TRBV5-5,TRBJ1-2,CASSLRVSDGYTF,TGTGCCAGCAGCTTGCGGGTCTCAGACGGCTACACCTTC
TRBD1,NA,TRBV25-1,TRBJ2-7,CASSVTGQGYGQYF,TGTGCCAGCAGTGTGACGGGACAGGGTTACGGGCAGTACTTC
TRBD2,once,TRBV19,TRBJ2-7,CASSGGPGEQYF,TGTGCCAGTTCGGGAGGGCCGGGTGAGCAGTACTTC
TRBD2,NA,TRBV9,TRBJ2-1,CASSVVSGGAYEQFF,TGTGCCAGCAGCGTAGTGAGCGGGGGGGCCTATGAGCAGTTCTTC
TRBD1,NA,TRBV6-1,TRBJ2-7,CASSEALPGGDSSYEQYF,TGTGCCAGCAGTGAAGCGCTTCCAGGGGGTGATAGCTCCTACGAGCAGTACTTC
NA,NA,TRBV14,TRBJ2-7,CASGRGRYEQYF,TGTGCCAGCGGGAGGGGGAGGTACGAGCAGTACTTC
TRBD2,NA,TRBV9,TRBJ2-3,CASSPPQAGPGNTQYF,TGTGCCAGCAGCCCCCCCCAAGCGGGGCCTGGAAATACGCAGTATTTT
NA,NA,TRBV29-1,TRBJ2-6,CSVGEGGANVLTF,TGCAGCGTTGGAGAGGGGGGGGCCAACGTCCTGACTTTC
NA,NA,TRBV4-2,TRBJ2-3,CASSPTPWDTQYF,TGTGCCAGCAGCCCAACACCTTGGGATACGCAGTATTTT
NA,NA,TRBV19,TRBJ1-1,CASSITGWTEAFF,TGTGCCAGTAGTATAACAGGGTGGACTGAAGCTTTCTTT
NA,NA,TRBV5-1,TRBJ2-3,CASSLAPRDTQYF,TGCGCCAGCAGCTTGGCCCCTAGGGATACGCAGTATTTT
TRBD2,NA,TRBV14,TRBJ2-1,CASSQVLGLAGGNTNEQFF,TGTGCCAGCAGCCAAGTGTTAGGACTAGCGGGAGGTAACACCAATGAGCAGTTCTTC
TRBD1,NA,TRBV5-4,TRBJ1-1,CASSLGGQGMNTEAFF,TGTGCCAGCAGCTTGGGTGGACAGGGTATGAACACTGAAGCTTTCTTT
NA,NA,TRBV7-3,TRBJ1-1,CASSPGLLGTEAFF,TGTGCCAGCAGCCCCGGACTCCTGGGCACTGAAGCTTTCTTT
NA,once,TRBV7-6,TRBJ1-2,CASSGPKSRKTYGYTF,TGTGCCAGCAGCGGGCCAAAATCTCGAAAGACCTATGGCTACACCTTC
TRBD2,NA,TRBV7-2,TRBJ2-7,CASSPYPGLAVMGNEQYF,TGTGCCAGCAGCCCCTATCCGGGACTAGCGGTTATGGGTAACGAGCAGTACTTC
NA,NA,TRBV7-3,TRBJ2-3,CASSSGLGGTDTQYF,TGTGCCAGCAGCTCAGGACTAGGGGGTACAGATACGCAGTATTTT
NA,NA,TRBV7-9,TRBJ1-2,CASSLEAIQNGYTF,TGTGCCAGCAGCTTAGAGGCCATACAGAATGGCTACACCTTC
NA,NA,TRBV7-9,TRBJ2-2,CASSLEWGADGELFF,TGTGCCAGCAGCTTAGAATGGGGGGCCGACGGGGAGCTGTTTTTT
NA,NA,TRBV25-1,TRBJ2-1,CASSEDGGRNEQFF,TGTGCCAGCTCGGAGGATGGGGGCCGGAATGAGCAGTTCTTC
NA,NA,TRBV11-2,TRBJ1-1,CASSIGAYKGGAFF,TGTGCCAGCAGCATAGGGGCGTATAAGGGAGGAGCTTTCTTT
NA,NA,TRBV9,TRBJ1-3,CASIPLSSSGNTIYF,TGTGCCAGCATCCCTCTTTCGAGCTCTGGAAACACCATATATTTT
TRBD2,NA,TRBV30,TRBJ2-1,CAWGGLAGHVQFF,TGTGCCTGGGGGGGACTAGCGGGGCACGTGCAGTTCTTC
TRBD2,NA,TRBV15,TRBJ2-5,CATSRGGGGYQETQYF,TGTGCCACCAGCAGAGGGGGCGGGGGGTACCAAGAGACCCAGTACTTC
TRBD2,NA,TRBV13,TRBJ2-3,CASSSPGLAGGGPTDTQYF,TGTGCCAGCAGCTCTCCGGGACTAGCGGGAGGGGGGCCCACAGATACGCAGTATTTT
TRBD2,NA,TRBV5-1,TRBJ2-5,CASSYGTSGQETQYF,TGCGCCAGCAGCTACGGGACTAGCGGACAAGAGACCCAGTACTTC